The rows below give T cell receptor beta chains drawn from one sample of a study of breast tumors, draining lymph nodes, adjacent tissues. TCRdb processed the multiplex PCR reads anew with MiXCR; each CDR3 protein has one entry. Of roughly 130,000 distinct CDR3 sequences listed, around 20% were seen once; the top ten hold more than 3%. Sequencing was done on a sample of axillary lymph node tissue. Every receptor here comes from a female donor with breast cancer. Some clones in this sample may be carry-over from other donors' samples. Each CDR3 is given with its conserved first and last residue. The D gene is left open where the match is weak. Some rows have no size entry. The others give once, few or many, or a class for an expanded clone.

many | NA | TRBJ1-2 | TRBV5-1 | CASSLFRVGYTF | TGCGCCAGCAGCTTGTTTCGGGTTGGCTACACCTTC
many | NA | TRBJ1-6 | TRBV5-1 | CASSLFIQNSPLHF | TGCGCCAGCAGCTTGTTTATCCAGAATTCACCCCTCCACTTT
many | TRBD1 | TRBJ2-5 | TRBV14 | CASSRDRDQGLGDRETQYF | TGTGCCAGCAGCCGTGACAGGGATCAAGGGCTAGGCGATCGGGAGACCCAGTACTTC
NA | NA | TRBJ1-2 | TRBV5-6 | CASSLASANYGYTF | TGTGCCAGCAGCTTGGCCTCAGCTAACTATGGCTACACCTTC
many | NA | TRBJ2-2 | TRBV7-3 | CASRFTVGGELFF | TGTGCCAGCAGGTTCACGGTCGGCGGGGAGCTGTTTTTT
many | TRBD1 | TRBJ2-7 | TRBV27 | CASSLRRDRGYEQYF | TGTGCCAGCAGTTTACGCCGGGACAGGGGCTACGAGCAGTACTTC
few | TRBD1 | TRBJ2-2 | TRBV5-4 | CASSQGQGATTGELFF | TGTGCCAGCAGCCAGGGACAGGGGGCGACCACCGGGGAGCTGTTTTTT
few | NA | TRBJ1-3 | TRBV4-1 | CASSQVHNSGNTIYF | TGCGCCAGCAGCCAAGTACATAACTCTGGAAACACCATATATTTT
few | NA | TRBJ1-5 | TRBV6-6 | CASSYFGDQPQHF | TGTGCCAGCAGTTACTTCGGGGATCAGCCCCAGCATTTT
many | TRBD1 | TRBJ2-5 | TRBV5-1 | CASSLRDSQETQYF | TGCGCCAGCAGCTTGAGGGACAGCCAAGAGACCCAGTACTTC
many | NA | TRBJ1-5 | TRBV2 | CASSESTNQPQHF | TGTGCCAGCAGTGAGTCCACCAATCAGCCCCAGCATTTT
many | TRBD2 | TRBJ2-7 | TRBV20-1 | CSAPYDSGSYEQYF | TGCAGTGCCCCCTATGATAGCGGGTCCTACGAGCAGTACTTC
NA | TRBD2 | TRBJ2-5 | TRBV28 | CASTQGEGRRETQYF | TGTGCCAGCACCCAAGGGGAGGGGAGGAGAGAGACCCAGTACTTC
NA | TRBD2 | TRBJ2-2 | TRBV27 | CASRNSGTHGELFF | TGTGCCAGCAGGAATAGCGGGACCCACGGGGAGCTGTTTTTT
many | NA | TRBJ1-2 | TRBV7-9 | CASSLAGHPYGYTF | TGTGCCAGCAGCTTAGCTGGACACCCCTATGGCTACACCTTC
NA | NA | TRBJ2-6 | TRBV11-2 | CASSLGTRLGSGANVLTF | TGTGCCAGCAGCTTAGGGACAAGGCTAGGGTCTGGGGCCAACGTCCTGACTTTC
many | NA | TRBJ1-2 | TRBV20-1 | CSARESGNRLRGYTF | TGCAGTGCTAGAGAGAGTGGGAATCGGTTGAGGGGCTACACCTTC
many | NA | TRBJ2-1 | TRBV12-3/TRBV12-4 | CASSPNIYNEQFF | TGTGCCAGCAGTCCAAACATATACAATGAGCAGTTCTTC
many | TRBD2 | TRBJ2-7 | TRBV10-2 | CASSDMGSGYSYEQYF | TGCGCCAGCAGTGATATGGGTAGCGGGTACTCCTACGAGCAGTACTTC
many | TRBD2 | TRBJ2-7 | TRBV30 | CAWREAYEQYF | TGTGCCTGGCGGGAGGCCTACGAGCAGTACTTC
many | TRBD2 | TRBJ2-1 | TRBV5-1 | CASSPSGGALYNEQFF | TGCGCCAGCAGCCCTAGCGGGGGTGCCCTTTACAATGAGCAGTTCTTC
many | NA | TRBJ2-7 | TRBV10-3 | CAISEPTEYEQYF | TGTGCCATCAGTGAGCCGACGGAGTACGAGCAGTACTTC
many | NA | TRBJ1-2 | TRBV9 | CASSVDGWVNYGYTF | TGTGCCAGCAGCGTAGACGGGTGGGTTAACTATGGCTACACCTTC
many | NA | TRBJ2-5 | TRBV7-9 | CASSHTGIRGDQYF | TGTGCCAGCAGCCACACAGGGATCCGGGGAGACCAGTACTTC
few | NA | TRBJ2-2 | TRBV5-4 | CASSPSWGNTGELFF | TGTGCCAGCAGTCCGTCGTGGGGGAACACCGGGGAGCTGTTTTTT
many | TRBD2 | TRBJ2-7 | TRBV7-2 | CASSFTSGSSYEQYF | TGTGCCAGCAGCTTTACTAGCGGGAGCTCCTACGAGCAGTACTTC
many | TRBD2 | TRBJ2-7 | TRBV20-1 | CSARDVAGGPYEQYF | TGCAGTGCTAGAGATGTGGCGGGGGGCCCCTACGAGCAGTACTTC
many | TRBD2 | TRBJ2-3 | TRBV20-1 | CSAPDGRGSDTQYF | TGCAGTGCACCTGACGGGAGGGGTTCAGATACGCAGTATTTT
few | NA | TRBJ1-2 | TRBV6-1 | CAASIQVAYGYTF | TGTGCCGCCTCGATACAGGTGGCCTATGGCTACACCTTC
many | TRBD1 | TRBJ1-2 | TRBV12-3/TRBV12-4 | CASRTGPGYGYTF | TGTGCCAGCAGGACAGGGCCCGGGTATGGCTACACCTTC
many | TRBD2 | TRBJ2-3 | TRBV5-1 | CASSLTLAGSTDTQYF | TGCGCCAGCAGCTTGACCTTAGCGGGAAGCACAGATACGCAGTATTTT
many | NA | TRBJ2-7 | TRBV2 | CASSDRQGINEQYF | TGTGCCAGCAGTGATAGGCAGGGGATTAACGAGCAGTACTTC
many | NA | TRBJ1-2 | TRBV19 | CASSIVDYGYTF | TGTGCCAGTAGTATCGTGGACTATGGCTACACCTTC
many | TRBD2 | TRBJ2-1 | TRBV20-1 | CSAILAGTSQGVNEQFF | TGCAGTGCGATACTAGCGGGGACATCCCAGGGGGTAAATGAGCAGTTCTTC
many | NA | TRBJ1-5 | TRBV24-1 | CATSDGTGGGRPQHF | TGTGCCACCAGTGATGGTACCGGGGGAGGCAGGCCCCAGCATTTT
NA | NA | TRBJ1-5 | TRBV28 | CASSLLQNSNQPQHF | TGTGCCAGCAGTTTATTACAGAATAGCAATCAGCCCCAGCATTTT
many | NA | TRBJ2-1 | TRBV13 | CASSLPFPNEQFF | TGTGCCAGCAGCCTGCCTTTCCCAAATGAGCAGTTCTTC
NA | NA | TRBJ1-4 | TRBV7-9 | CASSLDGFATNEKLFF | TGTGCCAGCAGCTTAGACGGTTTCGCAACTAATGAAAAACTGTTTTTT
NA | TRBD1 | TRBJ1-4 | TRBV18 | CASSPLQGEGEKLFF | TGTGCCAGCTCACCCCTGCAGGGGGAGGGTGAAAAACTGTTTTTT
many | NA | TRBJ2-1 | TRBV19 | CASSIARGTGNNEQFF | TGTGCCAGTAGTATAGCACGAGGGACGGGAAACAATGAGCAGTTCTTC
many | NA | TRBJ2-2 | TRBV20-1 | CSASSREHRELFF | TGCAGTGCTAGTTCCCGGGAACACCGGGAGCTGTTTTTT
many | NA | TRBJ1-5 | TRBV2 | CASRSGNAYGQPQHF | TGTGCCAGCAGGTCCGGGAACGCTTATGGTCAGCCCCAGCATTTT
many | NA | TRBJ2-3 | TRBV7-9 | CAGRGAVADTQYF | TGTGCCGGTAGGGGAGCGGTAGCAGATACGCAGTATTTT
many | TRBD2 | TRBJ2-1 | TRBV12-5 | CASAPSGGPSSYNEQFF | TGTGCTAGTGCCCCTAGCGGGGGGCCCAGCTCCTACAATGAGCAGTTCTTC
many | TRBD2 | TRBJ2-1 | TRBV11-2 | CASSLVERDSYNEQFF | TGTGCCAGCAGCTTGGTGGAGCGGGACTCCTACAATGAGCAGTTCTTC
NA | NA | TRBJ2-3 | TRBV9 | CASSVRGSSDTQYF | TGTGCCAGCAGCGTACGAGGGAGCAGTGATACGCAGTATTTT
many | NA | TRBJ2-7 | TRBV3-1 | CASSPVAGRLSYEQYF | TGTGCCAGCAGCCCAGTGGCAGGTCGGTTGTCCTACGAGCAGTACTTC
many | TRBD1 | TRBJ1-2 | TRBV19 | CASSMATGGFGYTF | TGTGCCAGTAGTATGGCGACAGGGGGTTTTGGCTACACCTTC
NA | NA | TRBJ1-5 | TRBV19 | CASKVWDPRFDQPQHF | TGTGCCAGTAAGGTTTGGGACCCCCGCTTCGATCAGCCCCAGCATTTT
many | NA | TRBJ2-1 | TRBV12-3/TRBV12-4 | CASSFVSGDEQFF | TGTGCCAGCAGTTTCGTTTCTGGGGACGAGCAGTTCTTC
many | TRBD1 | TRBJ1-5 | TRBV19 | CASSRGTALNQPQHF | TGTGCCAGTAGTAGGGGGACAGCTCTCAATCAGCCCCAGCATTTT
many | TRBD1 | TRBJ1-6 | TRBV5-1 | CASSLTDRSSPLHF | TGCGCCAGCAGCTTGACGGACAGGTCTTCACCCCTCCACTTT
many | TRBD1 | TRBJ1-6 | TRBV6-1 | CASSEAIGQGVYSPLHF | TGTGCCAGCAGTGAAGCAATCGGACAGGGGGTTTATTCACCCCTCCACTTT
many | NA | TRBJ1-6 | TRBV3-1 | CASSQDERRYNSPLHF | TGTGCCAGCAGCCAAGACGAGCGACGTTATAATTCACCCCTCCACTTT